This TCR beta chain was captured by sequencing in a study of T cells in tuberculosis. Study-level information: Sequenced TCRs come from CD1B-GMM tetramer-binding T cells.

Looked up from germline, CDR1 is GTSNPN and CDR2 is SVGIG (reference sequence). Trimming cost V 2 bases and J 4 bases; bases outside gene matches: 15. This CDR3 has 17 residues. Cells were sorted from thawed PBMC rested overnight and stained with GMM-loaded CD1B tetramer, viability dye and anti-CD3. The lipid loaded on the CD1B tetramers was C32 glucose monomycolate from Rhodococcus equi. Profiled with immunoSEQ multiplex PCR; TCRdb holds only in-frame clones, not every one. The sample lists 85,000 to 100,000 clones, roughly 93% occurring once. The V call is TRBV30, the J call TRBJ2-5; the match to TRBD1 covers 8 bases. Sequencing used CD1b-GMM tetramer-negative cells sorted from PBMCs. The clonotype comes from an adult woman with latent tuberculosis. The CDR3 protein is CAWSPDRGRGWLETQYF. CDR3 in DNA: TGTGCCTGGAGTCCCGACAGGGGAAGGGGTTGGCTAGAGACCCAGTACTTC.